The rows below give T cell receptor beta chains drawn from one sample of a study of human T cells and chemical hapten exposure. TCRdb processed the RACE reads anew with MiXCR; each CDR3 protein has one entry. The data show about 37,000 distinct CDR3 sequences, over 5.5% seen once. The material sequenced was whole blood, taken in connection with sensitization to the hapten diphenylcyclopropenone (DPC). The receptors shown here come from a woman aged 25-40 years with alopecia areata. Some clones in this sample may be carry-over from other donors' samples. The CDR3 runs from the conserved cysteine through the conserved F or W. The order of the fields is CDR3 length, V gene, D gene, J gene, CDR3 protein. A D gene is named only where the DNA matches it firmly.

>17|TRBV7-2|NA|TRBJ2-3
CASSLVRGGWSTDTQYF
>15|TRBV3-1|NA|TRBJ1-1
CASSQSRLLGREAFF
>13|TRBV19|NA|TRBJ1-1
CASSRGGNTEAFF
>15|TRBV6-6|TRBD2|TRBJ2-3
CASSSSGVSTDTQYF
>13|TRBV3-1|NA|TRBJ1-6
CASSHSDGSPLHF
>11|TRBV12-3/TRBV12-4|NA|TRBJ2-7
CASSYSYEQYF
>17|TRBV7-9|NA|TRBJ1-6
CASSSPIGIRGDSPLHF
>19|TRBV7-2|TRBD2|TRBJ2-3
CASSLGLGLAGPSTDTQYF
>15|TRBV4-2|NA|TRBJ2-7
CASSQEATISYEQYF
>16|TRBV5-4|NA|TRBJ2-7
CASSLRPVGAPYEQYF
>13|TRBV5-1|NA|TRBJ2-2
CASSPRNTGELFF
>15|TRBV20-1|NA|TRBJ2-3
CSARVGGRDTDTQYF
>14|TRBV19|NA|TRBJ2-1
CASRSGDPYNEQFF
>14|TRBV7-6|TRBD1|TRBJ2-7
CASSLRQGPYEQYF
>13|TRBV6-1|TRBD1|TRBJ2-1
CASRGTGAGEQFF
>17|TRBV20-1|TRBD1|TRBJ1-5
CSARAITGGYSNQPQHF
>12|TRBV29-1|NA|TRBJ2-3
CSAGTSTDTQYF
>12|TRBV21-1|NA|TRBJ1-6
CASSIRGKVLHF
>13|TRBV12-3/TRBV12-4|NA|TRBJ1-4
CASSRKGNEKLFF
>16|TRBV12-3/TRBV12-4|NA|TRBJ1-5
CASSSSLGGSNQPQHF
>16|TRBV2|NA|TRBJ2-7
CASLGSRTIHTDSEYF
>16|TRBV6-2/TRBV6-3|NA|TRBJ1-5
CASRTPVGGAYQPQHF